Below are 27 T cell receptor beta chains sequenced from a single sample in a study of control samples from healthy donors and cancer patients. Sequenced by immunoSEQ multiplex PCR; TCRdb stores in-frame clones only, minus some. The repertoire holds 79,000 or so clones, with 85% to 90% as singletons. The specimen was PBMCs. These receptors originate from a woman between 45 and 60 years old with colorectal cancer.

V usage is TRBV20-1 and J usage is TRBJ1-2; D is possibly TRBD1 (5 bases). V was trimmed by 7 bases and J by 3 bases, leaving 9 bases between them. The CDR3 has 11 residues. Germline V lookup: CDR1 DFQATT, CDR2 SNEGSKA (reference sequence). CDR3 protein: CSGTRDYGYTF. The DNA for the CDR3 is TGCAGTGGGACAAGGGACTATGGCTACACCTTC.

The table lists this clone with a count of one. The CDR3 loop is CASSLTGLRLSGANVLTF. The DNA for the CDR3 is TGTGCCAGCAGTTTAACAGGGTTAAGGCTTTCTGGGGCCAACGTCCTGACTTTC. The chain employs TRBV28 and TRBJ2-6, with D perhaps matching TRBD1 (6 bases). The germline V gene encodes CDR1 MDHEN and CDR2 SYDVKM. This CDR3 has 18 residues. The V end was cut by 2 bases, the J end by 1 base, with 15 bases between.

This chain links TRBV2 with TRBJ1-4, with D possibly TRBD1 on 5 matching bases. The CDR3 loop spans 14 amino acids. Germline CDR1 and CDR2: SNHLY and FYNNEI. V lost 6 bases and J lost 8, with 16 bases in between. This CDR3 reads CASRQESFVEKLFF. The CDR3 DNA sequence: TGTGCCAGCAGACAGGAGAGCTTCGTCGAAAAACTGTTTTTT.

This chain connects TRBV6-6 to TRBJ2-6; D ambiguous. V lost 0 bases to trimming and J lost 0 bases, with 6 bases between them. Germline V lookup: CDR1 MNHNY, CDR2 SVGAGI (reference sequence). The CDR3 spans 16 residues. CDR3 DNA sequence: TGTGCCAGCAGTTACTCGATCTTCTCTGGGGCCAACGTCCTGACTTTC. It codes for CASSYSIFSGANVLTF.

The chain has TRBV12-3 or TRBV12-4 and TRBJ2-1; unclear D gene. The CDR3 covers 11 residues. Trimming removed 3 bases at V and 9 bases at J, with 6 bases between. CDR3 region: CASSFKGEQFF. The DNA of the CDR3 is TGTGCCAGCAGTTTTAAGGGTGAGCAGTTCTTC.

This clone came up once. The sample has other DNA sequences that encode this CDR3 too. This rearrangement joins TRBV9 to TRBJ2-1; TRBD1 is a possible D gene (5 bases). Germline values: CDR1 SGDLS, CDR2 YYNGEE. The V end was cut by 0 bases, the J end by 7 bases, with 17 bases between. This CDR3 comprises 16 residues. The CDR3 DNA reads TGTGCCAGCAGCGTAGGATCGACAGTCAGGGTTAATGAGCAGTTCTTC. Amino acid sequence: CASSVGSTVRVNEQFF.

A single count supports this clone. The chain recombines TRBV5-6 with TRBJ2-6; D might be TRBD1 (5 bases). This CDR3 has 17 residues. CDR1 and CDR2 (germline): SGHDT, YYEEEE. Trimming took 3 bases from V and 0 from J, leaving 13 bases between them. The CDR3 nucleotides are TGTGCCAGCAGCTCCCCCGGACAAATCTCTGGGGCCAACGTCCTGACTTTC. Translation: CASSSPGQISGANVLTF.

The chain employs TRBV7-2 and TRBJ1-2, with 11 nucleotides matching TRBD1. Looked up from germline, CDR1 is SGHTA and CDR2 is FQGNSA. This CDR3 spans 15 amino acids. V was clipped by 4 bases and J by 8 bases; unmatched bases: 9. CDR3 DNA sequence: TGTGCCAGCAGCTCCGGAGACGGGACAGGGGGAGGCTACACCTTC. Its protein product is CASSSGDGTGGGYTF.

This chain joins TRBV7-6 and TRBJ2-1; D might be TRBD2 (6 bases). This CDR3 comprises 15 residues. Trimming removed 0 bases from V and 0 bases from J, with 6 bases in between. The germline V gene encodes CDR1 SGHVS and CDR2 FNYEAQ. CDR3 in amino acids: CASSLAGSSYNEQFF. As DNA, the CDR3 is TGTGCCAGCAGCTTAGCCGGGAGCTCCTACAATGAGCAGTTCTTC.

The chain couples TRBV19 to TRBJ1-5, with TRBD1 matching 10 bases. The CDR3 consists of 14 residues. J lost 6 bases, V lost 5 bases, and 4 bases had no gene match. Germline CDR1 and CDR2: LNHDA and SQIVND (reference sequence). The CDR3 is CASSVTGGFQPQHF. The CDR3 DNA is TGTGCCAGTAGTGTGACAGGGGGCTTTCAGCCCCAGCATTTT.

V is TRBV2 and J is TRBJ2-4, with unresolved D. The CDR3 has 13 amino acids. Germline assignment: CDR1 SNHLY and CDR2 FYNNEI. V lost 6 bases, J lost 8 bases, and 14 bases lay in between. The CDR3 DNA reads TGTGCCAGCAGCCTCAGGAGAGAGGACATTCAGTACTTC. Protein product: CASSLRREDIQYF.

The rearrangement joins TRBV9 to TRBJ1-4; no clear D gene. Trimming took 4 bases from V and 4 from J, leaving 14 bases between them. Germline V gene sequence: CDR1 SGDLS, CDR2 YYNGEE. This CDR3 region has 15 residues. This chain's CDR3 is CASSPTPGVNEKLFF. The CDR3 coding sequence is TGTGCCAGCAGCCCGACGCCCGGGGTTAATGAAAAACTGTTTTTT.

Only a few counts were recorded for this clone. The V gene is TRBV6-5, the J gene TRBJ1-6; D possibly corresponds to TRBD1 (5 bases). The length of the CDR3 is 12 residues. Germline V gene lookup returns CDR1 MNHEY and CDR2 SVGAGI. Trimming removed 11 bases at V and 10 bases at J, with 15 bases between. The CDR3 loop is CAASGWGSPLHF. The CDR3, as DNA: TGTGCCGCCTCCGGTTGGGGCTCACCCCTCCACTTT.

V gene TRBV19 combines with J gene TRBJ2-3; 14 bases are shared with TRBD2. V shed 3 bases and J 1 base; nucleotides not matched to a gene: 3. From germline, CDR1 is LNHDA and CDR2 SQIVND (reference sequence). The CDR3 runs 17 residues. Here the CDR3 DNA reads TGTGCCAGTAGTATGGGACTAGCGGGGGCCCGCACAGATACGCAGTATTTT. Amino acids: CASSMGLAGARTDTQYF. Filled out from reference TRBV19 and TRBJ2-3, the complete variable domain reads DGGITQSPKYLFRKEGQNVTLSCEQNLNHDAMYWYRQDPGQGLRLIYYSQIVNDFQKGDIAEGYSVSREKKESFPLTVTSAQKNPTAFYLCASSMGLAGARTDTQYFGPGTRLTVL.

The rearrangement joins TRBV27 to TRBJ1-6, with 9 bases identical to TRBD1. Trimming at V came to 5 bases and at J to 7 bases, leaving 6 bases not matched to a gene. This CDR3 has 15 residues. The germline V gene encodes CDR1 MNHEY and CDR2 SMNVEV (reference sequence). The CDR3 sequence is CASSIGTGLNSPLHF. CDR3 nucleotide sequence: TGTGCCAGCAGTATCGGGACAGGGTTGAATTCACCCCTCCACTTT.

This clone showed up just once. The rearrangement uses TRBV10-1 and TRBJ2-2; tentative D call: TRBD2 (5 bases). The V gene's germline CDR1 is WNHNN and CDR2 SYGVQD (reference sequence). Trimming took off 4 bases at V and 0 bases at J, with 15 bases between the two ends. This CDR3 is 17 amino acids long. The CDR3 reads CASSGPISGSNTGELFF. The CDR3, as DNA: TGCGCCAGCAGTGGACCGATAAGCGGTTCGAACACCGGGGAGCTGTTTTTT.

The rearrangement uses TRBV6-5 and TRBJ2-7; TRBD1 matches 8 bases. V was clipped by 8 bases and J by 5 bases; unmatched bases: 11. Per the germline V gene, CDR1 is MNHEY and CDR2 is SVGAGI. This CDR3 spans 14 amino acids. The CDR3: CASGRGTGSNEQYV. CDR3 coding DNA: TGTGCCAGCGGAAGGGGGACAGGTTCTAACGAGCAGTACGTC.

This clone has only a few counts. This chain connects TRBV2 to TRBJ1-6, with 7 bases aligning to TRBD1. The CDR3 runs 17 residues. Germline CDR1 reads SNHLY; CDR2 reads FYNNEI. V dropped 7 bases and J dropped 0; count of bases not matched to a gene: 9. Written as DNA, the CDR3 is TGTGCCAGCATCCTGGGACAGCCAAGCTCCTATAATTCACCCCTCCACTTT. Protein product: CASILGQPSSYNSPLHF.

The gene calls are TRBV9 and TRBJ2-4, with 9 bases aligning to TRBD1. The CDR3 runs 13 residues. J lost 6 bases, V lost 6 bases, and 4 bases had no gene match. Germline V gene data show CDR1 as SGDLS and CDR2 as YYNGEE. The CDR3 DNA follows: TGTGCCAGCACCCCGGGACAGGGAAACATTCAGTACTTC. It specifies CASTPGQGNIQYF.

The chain couples TRBV19 to TRBJ1-2; D is possibly TRBD1 (6 bases). Per germline, CDR1 LNHDA and CDR2 SQIVND (reference sequence). The CDR3 spans 14 residues. Trimming cost V 4 bases and J 7 bases, with 16 bases left between them. The CDR3 protein is CASSNMGGLSGYTF. The CDR3 DNA is TGTGCCAGTAGTAATATGGGGGGGCTAAGTGGCTACACCTTC.

The rearrangement links TRBV6-1 to TRBJ1-6, with TRBD1 as a possible D gene (5 bases). The CDR3 contains 16 residues. Between the trimmed V and J ends, which lost 2 bases and 0 bases, there was a span of 8 bases. Germline V gene lookup returns CDR1 MNHNS and CDR2 SASEGT. The CDR3 spells CASSEWQGSYNSPLHF. The CDR3 nucleotides read TGTGCCAGCAGTGAATGGCAGGGCTCCTATAATTCACCCCTCCACTTT.

This rearrangement joins TRBV6-2 or TRBV6-3 to TRBJ2-2; 8 bases agree with TRBD2. This CDR3 contains 15 residues. From germline, CDR1 is MNHEY and CDR2 SVGEGT. The V gene end was trimmed by 6 bases and the J gene end by 7 bases; junction bases not matched to a gene: 10. The CDR3 protein is CASSRPSGRGGELFF. CDR3 coding DNA: TGTGCCAGCAGCCGCCCTAGCGGGCGCGGCGGGGAGCTGTTTTTT.

This chain links TRBV14 with TRBJ1-3; D is possibly TRBD1 (5 bases). CDR3 size: 15 residues. Germline V gene lookup returns CDR1 SGHDN and CDR2 FVKESK. The germline V and J ends were trimmed by 4 bases and 0 bases, with 10 bases remaining between them. CDR3 sequence reads: CASSRFRGSGNTIYF. CDR3 nucleotides: TGTGCCAGCAGCCGCTTTAGGGGCTCTGGAAACACCATATATTTT.

V is TRBV10-3 and J is TRBJ1-1; TRBD1 matches at 11 bases. This CDR3 region has 13 residues. J lost 4 bases, V lost 9 bases, and 4 bases had no gene match. From germline, CDR1 is ENHRY and CDR2 SYGVKD. CDR3 coding DNA: TGTGCCATGTCCGGACAGGGGGCCACTGAAGCTTTCTTT. It specifies CAMSGQGATEAFF.

The sample holds one count of this clone. The chain carries TRBV18 and TRBJ2-7; D is unresolved. V was shortened by 2 bases and J by 5 bases, with 7 bases between the two germline ends. CDR3 length: 12 amino acids. In germline, CDR1 is KGHSH, CDR2 LQKENI. The CDR3 DNA follows: TGTGCCAGCTCACCAGGCAGGCACGAGCAGTACGTC. This gives the protein CASSPGRHEQYV.

In this sample, this clone turned up once. This chain links TRBV15 with TRBJ2-3, with D possibly TRBD2 on 6 matching bases. Trimming pared 8 bases from V and 8 bases from J, leaving 23 bases between. Germline CDR1 and CDR2: LNHNV and YYDKDF (reference sequence). This CDR3 has 15 residues. CDR3 amino acids: CATEPEGGRHFTQYF. The CDR3 DNA follows: TGTGCCACCGAACCGGAGGGTGGCAGACATTTTACGCAGTATTTT.

The chain combines TRBV30 with TRBJ1-6; TRBD1 is a possible D gene (5 bases). V was shortened by 5 bases and J by 4 bases, with 6 bases between the two germline ends. The germline V gene encodes CDR1 GTSNPN and CDR2 SVGIG (reference sequence). The CDR3 contains 12 residues. CDR3 protein: CAWGGYNSPLHF. The CDR3 DNA reads TGTGCCTGGGGGGGGTATAATTCACCCCTCCACTTT.